This T cell receptor (beta chain) was captured by sequencing in a study of T cells in Graves' hyperthyroidism and ophthalmopathy. Remarks on this clonotype: An end of the junction does not agree with germline; a read error may underlie this.

RNA transcripts served as the template for amplifying TCR beta CDR3 regions. HTBI primers were used for first-round RT-PCR of the TCR CDR3. TCRdb called the multiplex PCR reads again in MiXCR, with one record for every CDR3 protein. The sample includes under 350,000 distinct CDR3 sequences, about 14% of them seen just once. The receptor was derived from a woman between 25 and 40 years old with Graves' hyperthyroidism that later progressed to Graves' ophthalmopathy. Sequences were obtained from blood.

The CDR3 loop is CAGSYSPERGEYF. CDR3 bases: TGTGCCGGCAGTTACTCCCCCGAAAGGGGTGAGTACTTC. This rearrangement joins TRBV6-2 or TRBV6-3 to TRBJ2-5; tentatively, D is TRBD1 (5 bases). This CDR3 has 13 residues. Germline V gene data show CDR1 as MNHEY and CDR2 as SVGEGT.